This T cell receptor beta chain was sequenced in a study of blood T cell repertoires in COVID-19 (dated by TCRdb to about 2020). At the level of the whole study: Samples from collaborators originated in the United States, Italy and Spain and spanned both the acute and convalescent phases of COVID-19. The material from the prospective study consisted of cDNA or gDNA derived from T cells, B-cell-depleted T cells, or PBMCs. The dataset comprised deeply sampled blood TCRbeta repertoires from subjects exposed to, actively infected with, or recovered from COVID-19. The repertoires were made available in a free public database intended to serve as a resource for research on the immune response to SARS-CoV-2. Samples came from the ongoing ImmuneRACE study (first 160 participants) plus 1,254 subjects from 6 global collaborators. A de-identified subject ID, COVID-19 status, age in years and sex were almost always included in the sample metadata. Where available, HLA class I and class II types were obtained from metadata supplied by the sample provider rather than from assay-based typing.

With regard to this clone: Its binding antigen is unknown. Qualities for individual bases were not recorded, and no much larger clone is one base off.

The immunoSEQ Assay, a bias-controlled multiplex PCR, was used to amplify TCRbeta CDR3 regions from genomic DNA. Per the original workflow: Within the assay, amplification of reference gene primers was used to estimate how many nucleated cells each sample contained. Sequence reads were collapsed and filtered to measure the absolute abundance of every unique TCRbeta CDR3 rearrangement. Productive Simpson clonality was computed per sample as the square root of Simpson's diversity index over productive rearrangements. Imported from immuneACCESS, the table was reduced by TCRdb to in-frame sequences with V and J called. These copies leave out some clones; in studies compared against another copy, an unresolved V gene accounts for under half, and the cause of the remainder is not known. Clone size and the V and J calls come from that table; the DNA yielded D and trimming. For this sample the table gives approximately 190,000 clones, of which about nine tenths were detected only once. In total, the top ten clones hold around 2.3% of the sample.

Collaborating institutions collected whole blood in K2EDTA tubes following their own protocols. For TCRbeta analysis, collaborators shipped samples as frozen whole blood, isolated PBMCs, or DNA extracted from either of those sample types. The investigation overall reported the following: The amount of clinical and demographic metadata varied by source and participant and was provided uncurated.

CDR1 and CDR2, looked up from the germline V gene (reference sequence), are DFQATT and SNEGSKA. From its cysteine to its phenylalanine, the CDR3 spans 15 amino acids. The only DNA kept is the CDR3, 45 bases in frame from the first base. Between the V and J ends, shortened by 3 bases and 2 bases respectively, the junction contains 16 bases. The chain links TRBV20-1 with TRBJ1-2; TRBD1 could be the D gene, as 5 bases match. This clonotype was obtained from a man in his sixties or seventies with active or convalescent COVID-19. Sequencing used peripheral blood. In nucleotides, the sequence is TGCAGTGCTAGTCCCGGGGGGGTTTGGAACTATGGCTACACCTTC. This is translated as CSASPGGVWNYGYTF.